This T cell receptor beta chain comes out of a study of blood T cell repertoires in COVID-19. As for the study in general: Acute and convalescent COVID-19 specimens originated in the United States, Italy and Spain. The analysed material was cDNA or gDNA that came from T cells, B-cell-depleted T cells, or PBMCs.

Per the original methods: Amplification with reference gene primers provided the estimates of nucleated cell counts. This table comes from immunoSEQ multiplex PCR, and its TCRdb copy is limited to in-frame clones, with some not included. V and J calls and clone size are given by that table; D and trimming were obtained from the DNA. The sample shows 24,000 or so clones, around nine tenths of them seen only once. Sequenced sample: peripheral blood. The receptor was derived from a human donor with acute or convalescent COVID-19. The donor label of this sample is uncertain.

CDR3 DNA sequence: TGTGCCTGGAGTGGGGACACTAGCACAGATACGCAGTATTTT. This translates into CAWSGDTSTDTQYF. The chain links TRBV30 to TRBJ2-3, with D perhaps TRBD1 (6 bases). The V end lost 1 base, the J end lost 0 bases, and 8 bases lay between the germline ends. The CDR3 has 14 amino acids. Per the germline V gene, CDR1 is GTSNPN and CDR2 is SVGIG (reference sequence).